This T cell receptor beta chain stems from a study of blood T cells in healthy people across ages. This CDR3 has 14 amino acids. Germline V gene data show CDR1 as SGHAT and CDR2 as FQNNGV. The V end lost 5 bases, the J end lost 5 bases, and 13 bases lay between the germline ends. With a J-beta primer mix and a sample-barcoded 5' primer, a second PCR ran about 6 to 11 cycles. TCRdb used MiXCR to reprocess the 5' RACE reads, holding one entry per CDR3 protein. Of 920,000 or so distinct CDR3 sequences detected, around 45% appear once; the ten largest clones hold approximately 17%. Each individual donor underwent a draw of approximately 10 milliliters of peripheral blood.

Source material: blood. The source of this sequence is a woman in her sixties or seventies in good health. The V and J genes are TRBV11-2 and TRBJ2-1; weak D call: TRBD2 (6 bases). The CDR3 DNA reads TGTGCCAGCAGCCCGCGGAGGGCGCACAATGAGCAGTTCTTC. As protein: CASSPRRAHNEQFF.